This passage covers 27 T cell receptor beta chains from one sample sequenced in a study of CD8 T cells in ankylosing spondylitis. MiXCR was run by TCRdb on the 5' RACE reads, yielding one entry per CDR3 protein. The sample lists about 540,000 distinct CDR3 sequences; about 13% were seen once. Overall study findings and caveats: Made up of under ten highly homologous variants, a TCR beta motif appeared characteristic of ankylosing spondylitis blood.

For these receptors, no antigen is known. Sequenced: blood, either unsorted or a sorted T cell fraction (not recorded which). The receptors come from a male donor with ankylosing spondylitis.

The V gene is TRBV2, the J gene TRBJ2-7, with D unclear. The germline V gene has CDR1 SNHLY and CDR2 FYNNEI. Trimming took 4 bases from V and 3 from J, leaving 4 bases between them. This CDR3 is 11 amino acids long. The CDR3 loop is CASSAYYEQYF. The CDR3 DNA reads as TGTGCCAGCAGTGCGTACTACGAGCAGTACTTC.

This clonotype has a handful of counts. The genes are TRBV18 and TRBJ1-2; no reliable D call. The CDR3 length is 15 residues. The V gene's germline CDR1 is KGHSH and CDR2 LQKENI. V lost 3 bases and J 5 bases, leaving 16 bases between the germline ends. CDR3 sequence (DNA): TGTGCCAGCTCACCTACTTCGTGGAGGGAGTATGGCTACACCTTC. Its translation: CASSPTSWREYGYTF. The full variable domain, rest sourced from reference TRBV18 and TRBJ1-2, is NAGVMQNPRHLVRRRGQEARLRCSPMKGHSHVYWYRQLPEEGLKFMVYLQKENIIDESGMPKERFSAEFPKEGPSILRIQQVVRGDSAAYFCASSPTSWREYGYTFGSGTRLTVV.

This clonotype was recorded a few times. The chain carries TRBV12-3 or TRBV12-4 and TRBJ1-1; no clear D. The CDR3 sequence is 14 residues long. V was trimmed by 4 bases and J by 11 bases, leaving 20 bases between them. The CDR3 region is CASSYSTEVSWAFF. The CDR3 nucleotides read TGTGCCAGCAGTTACAGTACGGAGGTTTCCTGGGCTTTCTTT.

The V and J genes are TRBV6-1 and TRBJ2-5; D is uncertain. CDR3 size: 13 residues. Germline V gene sequence: CDR1 MNHNS, CDR2 SASEGT. V lost 2 bases, J lost 5 bases, and 9 bases lay in between. CDR3 coding DNA: TGTGCCAGCAGTGAATCCGGATGGGAGACCCAGTACTTC. Translation gives CASSESGWETQYF.

The V gene is TRBV7-8, the J gene TRBJ2-1, with a tentative D call TRBD2 (5 bases). V gave up 5 bases and J gave up 12 bases, with 14 bases separating them. The CDR3 consists of 12 residues. Germline V lookup: CDR1 SGHVS, CDR2 FQNEAQ. CDR3 DNA: TGTGCCAGCAGCCCAGCGGCGACCCCGCAGTTCTTC. It codes for CASSPAATPQFF.

This clonotype was picked up a small number of times. The chain employs TRBV10-3 and TRBJ1-6, with D possibly TRBD1 on 6 matching bases. V lost 7 bases and J 5 bases, leaving 12 bases between the germline ends. CDR1 ENHRY and CDR2 SYGVKD come from the germline V gene. The CDR3 runs 14 residues. In DNA form, the CDR3 reads TGTGCCATCACCCCGGACAGAAATAATTCACCCCTCCACTTT. Its protein product is CAITPDRNNSPLHF.

This clonotype has just a few counts. This sequence joins TRBV10-3 and TRBJ2-3; TRBD2 agrees at 9 bases. Trimming took 1 base from V and 0 from J; bases not matched to a gene: 5. The CDR3 runs to 17 residues. In germline, CDR1 is ENHRY, CDR2 SYGVKD. CDR3 residues: CAISEWGLAVSTDTQYF. The CDR3 DNA sequence: TGTGCCATCAGTGAGTGGGGACTAGCTGTTAGCACAGATACGCAGTATTTT.

There are a few counts of this clonotype. J is TRBJ2-7 and V is TRBV9, with TRBD2 matching over 12 bases. The CDR3 runs 18 residues. V was pared by 4 bases and J by 4 bases, with 15 bases of the junction left unmatched. The germline V gene has CDR1 SGDLS and CDR2 YYNGEE. The CDR3 spells CASSNHLAGGTSGYEQYF. The CDR3 bases are TGTGCCAGCAGCAACCATTTAGCGGGGGGGACTAGCGGGTACGAGCAGTACTTC.

This chain joins TRBV24-1 and TRBJ2-2; no definite D call. Germline-derived CDR1 and CDR2 are KGHDR and SFDVKD. Trimming pared 5 bases from V and 0 bases from J, leaving 6 bases between. The CDR3 extends over 14 amino acids. The CDR3 DNA reads as TGTGCCACCAGTGGTATGGCGAACACCGGGGAGCTGTTTTTT. It translates to CATSGMANTGELFF.

This sequence joins TRBV7-2 and TRBJ2-5; D is uncertain. The CDR3 contains 14 residues. Deletions cut 2 bases from V and 5 bases from J, with 12 bases between. Germline lookup yields CDR1 SGHTA and CDR2 FQGNSA. Here the CDR3 reads CASSLPPGGETQYF. The CDR3, as DNA: TGTGCCAGCAGCTTACCTCCCGGTGGGGAGACCCAGTACTTC.

This chain links TRBV10-3 with TRBJ2-3; no clear D gene. This CDR3 region has 14 residues. Trimming cost V 0 bases and J 1 base, with 5 bases left between them. Looked up from germline, CDR1 is ENHRY and CDR2 is SYGVKD. CDR3 nucleotides: TGTGCCATCAGTGAGTCAGTGGGCACAGATACGCAGTATTTT. Translation: CAISESVGTDTQYF.

The chain has TRBV20-1 and TRBJ2-1; 11 bases are shared with TRBD2. The V and J ends lost 6 bases and 4 bases, in that order; junction bases with no gene match: 8. The CDR3 spans 15 residues. Germline V gene data show CDR1 as DFQATT and CDR2 as SNEGSKA (reference sequence). The DNA for the CDR3 is TGCAGTGCGCCCCCAGGGACTAGCGGTTACAATGAGCAGTTCTTC. It is translated as CSAPPGTSGYNEQFF.

The chain combines TRBV29-1 with TRBJ2-3; the match to TRBD2 covers 14 bases. The CDR3 is 13 amino acids. Germline CDR1 and CDR2: SQVTM and ANQGSEA. V was clipped by 5 bases and J by 8 bases; unmatched bases: 3. The CDR3 region is CSVRLAGGGTQYF. CDR3 nucleotides: TGCAGCGTTCGACTAGCGGGAGGGGGTACGCAGTATTTT.

The table lists this clonotype with many counts. The rearrangement joins TRBV6-1 to TRBJ2-1, with D unclear. Germline CDR1 is MNHNS and CDR2 is SASEGT. The germline V and J ends were trimmed by 7 bases and 13 bases, with 14 bases remaining between them. The CDR3 runs to 11 residues. The CDR3, as DNA: TGTGCCAGCATCCAGACTGTCTATCAGTTCTTC. This codes for CASIQTVYQFF.

This clonotype was detected a few times. The V gene is TRBV4-2, the J gene TRBJ1-5; TRBD1 agrees at 10 bases. Looked up from germline, CDR1 is LGHNA and CDR2 is YNFKEQ. The trim removed 3 bases at V and 7 bases at J, leaving 6 bases unmatched. The CDR3 contains 15 residues. The chain's CDR3 is CASSQGQGPVQPQHF. The CDR3, as DNA: TGTGCCAGCAGCCAGGGACAGGGGCCGGTGCAGCCCCAGCATTTT.

This clonotype was seen a few times. The rearrangement uses TRBV20-1 and TRBJ1-1, with D tentatively TRBD1 (5 bases). With 2 bases removed from V and 8 bases from J, the gap between germline ends came to 18 bases. The germline CDR1 and CDR2 sequences are DFQATT and SNEGSKA (reference sequence). CDR3 length equals 14 residues. In DNA, the CDR3 is TGCAGTGCTAGACCGGGACTTCCTTCGTTAGAAGCTTTCTTT. Translated: CSARPGLPSLEAFF.

This clonotype came up a few times. This sequence joins TRBV5-1 and TRBJ2-1; TRBD2 aligns across 9 bases. V lost 6 bases and J lost 7; bases outside the gene matches: 11. The CDR3 has 15 residues. The germline gives CDR1 SGHRS, CDR2 YFSETQ. The DNA of the CDR3 is TGCGCCAGCACCCCCACGGCGGGAGGGGAGAATGAGCAGTTCTTC. It specifies CASTPTAGGENEQFF.

The table lists this clonotype with a few counts. The rearrangement uses TRBV28 and TRBJ1-6; a weak D match, TRBD1 (6 bases). V was trimmed by 5 bases and J by 7 bases, leaving 12 bases between them. Germline values: CDR1 MDHEN, CDR2 SYDVKM. The CDR3 loop spans 14 amino acids. CDR3 in amino acids: CASSLQGKNSPLHF. The CDR3 coding sequence is TGTGCCAGCAGTCTACAGGGAAAGAATTCACCCCTCCACTTT.

This clonotype was seen at least ten times. The chain recombines TRBV6-1 with TRBJ2-1; TRBD2 is a possible D gene (6 bases). The V gene's germline CDR1 is MNHNS and CDR2 SASEGT. Trimming shortened V by 6 bases and J by 6 bases, and 12 bases separated the two germline ends. The CDR3 length is 13 residues. The CDR3 is CASSRGLPNEQFF. As DNA, the CDR3 is TGTGCCAGCAGCCGAGGACTACCCAATGAGCAGTTCTTC.

The rearrangement uses TRBV3-1 and TRBJ1-2; a weak D match, TRBD1 (6 bases). V was trimmed by 4 bases and J by 3 bases, leaving 12 bases between them. Germline assignment: CDR1 LGHDT and CDR2 YNNKEL (reference sequence). This CDR3 has 14 amino acids. CDR3 in amino acids: CASSLRGADYGYTF. CDR3 nucleotide sequence: TGTGCCAGCAGCCTCCGGGGGGCCGACTATGGCTACACCTTC.

This clonotype was detected only once. The chain has TRBV20-1 and TRBJ2-1; a possible D gene is TRBD2 (6 bases). The CDR3 contains 14 residues. Germline V gives CDR1 DFQATT, CDR2 SNEGSKA (reference sequence). V was shortened by 6 bases and J by 2 bases, with 14 bases between the two germline ends. Here the CDR3 DNA reads TGCAGTGCCCTCGGGAGCGCCCCCTACAATGAGCAGTTCTTC. It yields the protein CSALGSAPYNEQFF.

As DNA, the CDR3 is TGTGCCAGCAGCTTACCTCCCGGCGGGATAGCCAAAAACATTCAGTACTTC. As protein: CASSLPPGGIAKNIQYF. The chain carries TRBV7-9 and TRBJ2-4, with D maybe TRBD2 (6 bases). The germline V gene encodes CDR1 SEHNR and CDR2 FQNEAQ (reference sequence). The CDR3 spans 17 residues. Deletions cut 2 bases from V and 0 bases from J, with 14 bases between.

This clonotype was counted many times. V is TRBV20-1 and J is TRBJ2-2; 7 bases line up with TRBD2. CDR3 size: 13 residues. From germline, CDR1 is DFQATT and CDR2 SNEGSKA (reference sequence). The junction had 10 bases not matched to a gene; V was cut back by 8 bases and J by 7 bases. The CDR3 sequence is CSWRRGRFGELFF. Here the CDR3 DNA reads TGCAGTTGGAGGCGGGGGAGGTTCGGGGAGCTGTTTTTT.

The rearrangement links TRBV5-1 to TRBJ2-7; D is unclear. This CDR3 contains 13 residues. From germline, CDR1 is SGHRS and CDR2 YFSETQ. Trimming stripped 6 bases from V and 0 bases from J, with 10 bases between. This chain's CDR3 is CASTGGNSYEQYF. In DNA, the CDR3 is TGCGCCAGCACCGGTGGCAACTCCTACGAGCAGTACTTC.

The sample holds many counts of this clonotype. The chain uses TRBV5-1 and TRBJ2-1; maybe TRBD1 (6 bases). V was pared by 0 bases and J by 5 bases, with 9 bases between. CDR3 length equals 14 residues. Germline CDR1 and CDR2: SGHRS and YFSETQ. The chain's CDR3 is CASSLGTANNEQFF. In DNA form, the CDR3 reads TGCGCCAGCAGCTTGGGGACAGCAAACAATGAGCAGTTCTTC.

The V gene is TRBV4-1, the J gene TRBJ1-1, with a weak D call TRBD1 (6 bases). The V and J ends lost 3 bases and 0 bases respectively, with 11 bases between them. CDR1 and CDR2 (germline): MGHRA, YSYEKL. The CDR3 is 15 amino acids. The CDR3 region has the DNA TGCGCCAGCAGCCAGAGGGACACGTTGAACACTGAAGCTTTCTTT. Amino acids: CASSQRDTLNTEAFF.

This clonotype came up a few times. This chain links TRBV20-1 with TRBJ2-2; weak D call: TRBD2 (6 bases). The CDR3 contains 14 residues. Trimming stripped 2 bases from V and 4 bases from J, with 11 bases between. Germline loops: CDR1 DFQATT, CDR2 SNEGSKA (reference sequence). CDR3: CSARPTGVTGELFF. CDR3 nucleotide sequence: TGCAGTGCTAGACCGACGGGGGTCACCGGGGAGCTGTTTTTT.